This T cell receptor beta chain was found in a study of cytomegalovirus exposure and HLA in healthy donors. General study points: Accurate prediction of HLA-A and HLA-B alleles (for most subjects) was reportedly achieved from TCR beta sequences.

V lost 5 bases and J lost 0; bases outside the gene matches: 6. The CDR3 runs 15 residues. Germline V gene lookup returns CDR1 ENHRY and CDR2 SYGVKD. Details on this clone: Its antigen remains unidentified.

The primer mix had 60 Vbeta and 13 Jbeta primers. Measured with immunoSEQ multiplex PCR; TCRdb has only the in-frame clones, and not every one. This table holds 150,000 to 200,000 clones, around 76% found once. This TCR derives from a female donor in good health and CMV-seronegative. Sequencing used PBMCs. The chain has TRBV10-3 and TRBJ1-2; 7 bases align to TRBD1. CDR3 DNA: TGTGCCATCAGTCCCCGGGACAGAGCTAACTATGGCTACACCTTC. Residues: CAISPRDRANYGYTF.